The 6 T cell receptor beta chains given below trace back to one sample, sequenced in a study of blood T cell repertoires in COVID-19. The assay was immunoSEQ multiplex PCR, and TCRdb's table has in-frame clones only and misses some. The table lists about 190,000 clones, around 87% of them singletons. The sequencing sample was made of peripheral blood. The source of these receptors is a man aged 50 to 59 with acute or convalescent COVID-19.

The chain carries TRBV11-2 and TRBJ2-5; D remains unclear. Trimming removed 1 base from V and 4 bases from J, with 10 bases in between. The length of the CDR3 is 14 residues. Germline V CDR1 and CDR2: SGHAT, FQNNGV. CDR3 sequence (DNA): TGTGCCAGCAGCTTAGGAAATTCCGGAGAGACCCAGTACTTC. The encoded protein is CASSLGNSGETQYF.

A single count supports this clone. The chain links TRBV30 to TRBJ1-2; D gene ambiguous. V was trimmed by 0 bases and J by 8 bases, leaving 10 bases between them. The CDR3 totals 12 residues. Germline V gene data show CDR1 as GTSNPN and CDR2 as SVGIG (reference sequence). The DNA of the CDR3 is TGTGCCTGGAGTGTACAGCCGGGAGGCTACACCTTC. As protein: CAWSVQPGGYTF.

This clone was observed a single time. CDR3 in amino acids: CASSLPEFGTEAFF. The CDR3 DNA follows: TGTGCCAGCAGTTTACCTGAATTCGGTACTGAAGCTTTCTTT. The V call is TRBV28, the J call TRBJ1-1; D not resolved. Germline CDR1 is MDHEN and CDR2 is SYDVKM. V was clipped by 2 bases and J by 5 bases, with 12 bases between them. CDR3 length: 14 amino acids. Together with reference TRBV28 and TRBJ1-1, the CDR3 gives the full variable domain: DVKVTQSSRYLVKRTGEKVFLECVQDMDHENMFWYRQDPGLGLRLIYFSYDVKMKEKGDIPEGYSVSREKKERFSLILESASTNQTSMYLCASSLPEFGTEAFFGQGTRLTVV.

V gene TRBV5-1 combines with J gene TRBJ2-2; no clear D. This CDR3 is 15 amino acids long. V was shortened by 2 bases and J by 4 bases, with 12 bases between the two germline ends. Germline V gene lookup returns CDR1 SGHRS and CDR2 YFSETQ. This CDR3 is CASSFNKHSTGELFF. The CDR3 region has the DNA TGCGCCAGCAGCTTTAACAAACACAGCACCGGGGAGCTGTTTTTT.

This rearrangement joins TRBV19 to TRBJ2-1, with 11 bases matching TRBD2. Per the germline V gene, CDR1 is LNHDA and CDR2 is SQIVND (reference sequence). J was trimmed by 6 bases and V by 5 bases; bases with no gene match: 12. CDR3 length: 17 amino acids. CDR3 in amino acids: CASSPPRLAGKVNEQFF. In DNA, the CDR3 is TGTGCCAGTAGTCCTCCCCGACTAGCGGGGAAGGTCAATGAGCAGTTCTTC.

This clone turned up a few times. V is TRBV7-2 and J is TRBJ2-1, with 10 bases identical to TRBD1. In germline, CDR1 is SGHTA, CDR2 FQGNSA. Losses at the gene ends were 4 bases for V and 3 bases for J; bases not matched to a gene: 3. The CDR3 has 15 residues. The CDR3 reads CASSSRTGGYNEQFF. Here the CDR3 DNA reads TGTGCCAGCAGCTCCAGGACAGGGGGCTACAATGAGCAGTTCTTC.